This T cell receptor beta chain is drawn from a study of T cells in Graves' hyperthyroidism and ophthalmopathy. On the study more broadly: Once the initial diagnosis was made, peripheral blood was obtained before any treatment.

RNA transcripts yielded amplified TCR beta CDR3 regions. The HTBI primer set was used in a first-round RT-PCR of the TCR CDR3. TCRdb independently ran MiXCR on the multiplex PCR reads; one entry per CDR3 protein. Among about 370,000 distinct CDR3 sequences listed, roughly 15% were seen once. The CDR3 has 16 residues. In germline, CDR1 is SGHRS, CDR2 YFSETQ. V lost 0 bases and J lost 4, with 14 bases in between. The receptor was isolated from a woman aged 55-69 years with Graves' ophthalmopathy. Sample: blood. The genes are TRBV5-1 and TRBJ2-1; D is tentatively TRBD1 or TRBD2 (5 bases each). The CDR3 bases are TGCGCCAGCAGCTTGGGCACCGGGACGAGATACAATGAGCAGTTCTTC. Protein: CASSLGTGTRYNEQFF.